The rows below give T cell receptor beta chains drawn from one sample of a study of blood T cells in healthy people across ages. TCRdb called the 5' RACE reads again in MiXCR, with one record for every CDR3 protein. The table lists around 1,900,000 distinct CDR3 sequences, about two fifths of them singletons. Sequencing was performed on blood. The source of these receptors is a human donor in good health. CDR3s include the opening cysteine and the closing phenylalanine or tryptophan. Fields, in order: J gene, V gene, clone size, CDR3 protein. The size field is filled for only some rows; it gives once, few, many or a size class.

>TRBJ1-6|TRBV7-2|few
CASSLVSGGGYNSPLHF
>TRBJ2-3|TRBV7-2|-
CASSLGGSGGADTQYF
>TRBJ2-5|TRBV20-1|-
CSAPGTGGVRQETQYF
>TRBJ1-2|TRBV5-6|few
CASSLAGSSGGYTF
>TRBJ2-7|TRBV29-1|-
CSVEGETGGIPYEQYF
>TRBJ2-2|TRBV21-1|-
CASSLKEDPNTGELFF
>TRBJ2-3|TRBV7-6|-
CASSPDYAATDTQYF
>TRBJ2-4|TRBV5-1|-
CASATREANIQYF
>TRBJ1-5|TRBV7-2|few
CASSLAGRSVSQPQHF
>TRBJ1-2|TRBV6-5|-
CASRPGTGGGYTF
>TRBJ2-5|TRBV6-6|few
CASSSTSGDVTQYF
>TRBJ2-7|TRBV20-1|few
CSAHSGQGQVYEQYF
>TRBJ2-5|TRBV6-2/TRBV6-3|-
CASSWTELSQETQYF